This is a list of T cell receptor beta chains from one sample in a study of blood T cell repertoires in COVID-19. Profiling relied on immunoSEQ multiplex PCR, and the TCRdb table lists in-frame clones only, not all of them. This sample yields under 300,000 clones, of which 82% are seen a single time; 4% to 6% belongs to the top ten. Sequencing was performed on peripheral blood. Every receptor here comes from a woman over 75 with active or convalescent COVID-19. Each CDR3 is given with its conserved first and last residue. The order of the fields is V gene, D gene, CDR3 length, clone size, J gene, CDR3 DNA, CDR3 protein. The D gene is left open where the match is weak. Only some rows state a clone size, as once, few, many or a class for expanded clones.

v_call: TRBV2; d_call: TRBD1; cdr3_length: 15; clone_size: .; j_call: TRBJ1-6; cdr3_nt: TGTGCCAGCAGTGTACAGGGGGCAAATAATTCACCCCTCCACTTT; cdr3_aa: CASSVQGANNSPLHF
v_call: TRBV19; d_call: .; cdr3_length: 10; clone_size: .; j_call: TRBJ2-2; cdr3_nt: TGTGCCACGGGGGCCGGGGAGCTGTTTTTT; cdr3_aa: CATGAGELFF
v_call: TRBV5-1; d_call: TRBD1; cdr3_length: 14; clone_size: .; j_call: TRBJ2-7; cdr3_nt: TGCGCCAGCAGCTTCACACAGGGGGAGGCCGAGCAGTACTTC; cdr3_aa: CASSFTQGEAEQYF
v_call: TRBV4-2; d_call: TRBD2; cdr3_length: 17; clone_size: .; j_call: TRBJ2-7; cdr3_nt: TGTGCCAGCAGCCTGGCGATTCGGACTAGCGGGAGTAGAGAGCAGTACTTC; cdr3_aa: CASSLAIRTSGSREQYF
v_call: TRBV7-9; d_call: TRBD1; cdr3_length: 18; clone_size: .; j_call: TRBJ2-6; cdr3_nt: TGTGCCAGCAGCCCCGGGACGGGACAGCCCTCTGGGGCCAACGTCCTGACTTTC; cdr3_aa: CASSPGTGQPSGANVLTF
v_call: TRBV9; d_call: TRBD2; cdr3_length: 14; clone_size: .; j_call: TRBJ2-5; cdr3_nt: TGTGCCAGCAGCGCGGGACTAAACCAAGAGACCCAGTACTTC; cdr3_aa: CASSAGLNQETQYF
v_call: TRBV27; d_call: .; cdr3_length: 14; clone_size: few; j_call: TRBJ1-2; cdr3_nt: TGTGCCAGCAGTTTTTGGTCGCAGGGCTATGGCTACACCTTC; cdr3_aa: CASSFWSQGYGYTF
v_call: TRBV28; d_call: .; cdr3_length: 14; clone_size: once; j_call: TRBJ1-6; cdr3_nt: TGTGCCAGCAGTGTCAGGGCGGTTAATTCACCCCTCCACTTT; cdr3_aa: CASSVRAVNSPLHF
v_call: TRBV27; d_call: TRBD2; cdr3_length: 15; clone_size: .; j_call: TRBJ2-6; cdr3_nt: TGTGCCAGCACGCGGGAGCCGGCTGGGGCCAACGTCCTGACTTTC; cdr3_aa: CASTREPAGANVLTF
v_call: TRBV5-4; d_call: TRBD2; cdr3_length: 15; clone_size: .; j_call: TRBJ2-1; cdr3_nt: TGTGCCAGCAGCTTGCGGGAGGGCTCCTACAATGAGCAGTTCTTC; cdr3_aa: CASSLREGSYNEQFF
v_call: TRBV28; d_call: .; cdr3_length: 15; clone_size: .; j_call: TRBJ1-5; cdr3_nt: TGTGCCAGCAGCCCTGCGGGTCCCAGCAATCAGCCCCAGCATTTT; cdr3_aa: CASSPAGPSNQPQHF
v_call: TRBV27; d_call: TRBD1; cdr3_length: 16; clone_size: few; j_call: TRBJ1-6; cdr3_nt: TGTGCCAGCAGTTTATCGGACAGGCCGAGTAATTCACCCCTCCACTTT; cdr3_aa: CASSLSDRPSNSPLHF
v_call: TRBV6-1; d_call: .; cdr3_length: 15; clone_size: .; j_call: TRBJ1-4; cdr3_nt: TGTGCCAGCAGCAAAGACGGGGTTTTTAATGAAAAACTGTTTTTT; cdr3_aa: CASSKDGVFNEKLFF
v_call: TRBV5-8; d_call: .; cdr3_length: 17; clone_size: .; j_call: TRBJ2-5; cdr3_nt: TGTGCCAGCAGCTTGGGGTTGGGTCGACAGGACGAAGAGACCCAGTACTTC; cdr3_aa: CASSLGLGRQDEETQYF
v_call: TRBV15; d_call: .; cdr3_length: 14; clone_size: .; j_call: TRBJ1-2; cdr3_nt: TGTGCCACCAGCAGAGATAGTGGGACTTATGGCTACACCTTC; cdr3_aa: CATSRDSGTYGYTF
v_call: TRBV9; d_call: .; cdr3_length: 16; clone_size: .; j_call: TRBJ1-3; cdr3_nt: TGTGCCAGCAGCGTAGGCGGGACTCCCTCTGGAAACACCATATATTTT; cdr3_aa: CASSVGGTPSGNTIYF
v_call: TRBV11-1; d_call: .; cdr3_length: 15; clone_size: .; j_call: TRBJ1-1; cdr3_nt: TGTGCCAGCAGCTCAAGACAGGAGCAACTCGGGGAAGCTTTCTTT; cdr3_aa: CASSSRQEQLGEAFF
v_call: TRBV27; d_call: TRBD2; cdr3_length: 15; clone_size: .; j_call: TRBJ2-5; cdr3_nt: TGTGCCAGCAGACTAGCGGGGGCCAGGAAAGAGACCCAGTACTTC; cdr3_aa: CASRLAGARKETQYF
v_call: TRBV7-2; d_call: TRBD1; cdr3_length: 16; clone_size: .; j_call: TRBJ2-5; cdr3_nt: TGTGCCAGCAGCTTAGGCAAGGGGGCCGGAGAAAAGACCCAGTACTTC; cdr3_aa: CASSLGKGAGEKTQYF
v_call: TRBV27; d_call: .; cdr3_length: 16; clone_size: .; j_call: TRBJ2-3; cdr3_nt: TGTGCCAGCAGTTCACGACTAGGAGGAGCGGCAGATACGCAGTATTTT; cdr3_aa: CASSSRLGGAADTQYF
v_call: TRBV19; d_call: .; cdr3_length: 13; clone_size: .; j_call: TRBJ1-2; cdr3_nt: TGTGCCAGTAGTGGTCTAAAGGACAGCGGCTACACCTTC; cdr3_aa: CASSGLKDSGYTF
v_call: TRBV3-1/TRBV3-2; d_call: TRBD1; cdr3_length: 14; clone_size: .; j_call: TRBJ1-6; cdr3_nt: TGTGCCAGCAGCCAAGCAGGGGGAGAATCACCCCTCCACTTT; cdr3_aa: CASSQAGGESPLHF
v_call: TRBV5-8; d_call: .; cdr3_length: 17; clone_size: .; j_call: TRBJ2-6; cdr3_nt: TGTGCCAGCAGCTTGTGGCAGGGTTCGTCTGGGGCCAACGTCCTGACTTTC; cdr3_aa: CASSLWQGSSGANVLTF
v_call: TRBV5-1; d_call: TRBD1; cdr3_length: 15; clone_size: .; j_call: TRBJ2-7; cdr3_nt: TGCGCCAGCAGCCCTGGGACAGGGTCCGGCTACGAGCAGTACTTC; cdr3_aa: CASSPGTGSGYEQYF
v_call: TRBV7-9; d_call: .; cdr3_length: 13; clone_size: .; j_call: TRBJ2-7; cdr3_nt: TGTGCCAGCAGCTTAGAGGTGGGCAACGAGCAGTACTTC; cdr3_aa: CASSLEVGNEQYF
v_call: TRBV6-6; d_call: .; cdr3_length: 14; clone_size: .; j_call: TRBJ1-3; cdr3_nt: TGTGCCAGCAGTTACGGGGGCCCTGGAAACACCATATATTTT; cdr3_aa: CASSYGGPGNTIYF
v_call: TRBV2; d_call: TRBD2; cdr3_length: 16; clone_size: few; j_call: TRBJ2-7; cdr3_nt: TGTGCCAGCACCCCCCTCCTAGCGGGGGGAACCTACGAGCAGTACTTC; cdr3_aa: CASTPLLAGGTYEQYF
v_call: TRBV4-1; d_call: TRBD2; cdr3_length: 17; clone_size: .; j_call: TRBJ2-3; cdr3_nt: TGCGCCAGCAGCCAGGAAAGACTAGCGGGGTTCACAGATACGCAGTATTTT; cdr3_aa: CASSQERLAGFTDTQYF
v_call: TRBV15; d_call: TRBD1; cdr3_length: 13; clone_size: .; j_call: TRBJ2-7; cdr3_nt: TGTGCCACCAGAAGGGACAGGGCCTACGAGCAGTACTTC; cdr3_aa: CATRRDRAYEQYF
v_call: TRBV5-1; d_call: .; cdr3_length: 14; clone_size: .; j_call: TRBJ1-1; cdr3_nt: TGCGCCAGCAGATCCGGAGGCGTGAACACTGAAGCTTTCTTT; cdr3_aa: CASRSGGVNTEAFF
v_call: TRBV9; d_call: TRBD2; cdr3_length: 15; clone_size: .; j_call: TRBJ2-7; cdr3_nt: TGTGCCAGCAACCCCGGGGGGGTAGGTCCCTACGAGCAGTACTTC; cdr3_aa: CASNPGGVGPYEQYF
v_call: TRBV3-1/TRBV3-2; d_call: TRBD1; cdr3_length: 14; clone_size: .; j_call: TRBJ1-1; cdr3_nt: TGTGCCAGCAGCGCGACAGGGGCGAACACTGAAGCTTTCTTT; cdr3_aa: CASSATGANTEAFF
v_call: TRBV5-6; d_call: .; cdr3_length: 16; clone_size: few; j_call: TRBJ2-1; cdr3_nt: TGTGCCAGCAGCTTGTCCCAGGTACTGTCTCGCAATGAGCAGTTCTTC; cdr3_aa: CASSLSQVLSRNEQFF
v_call: TRBV4-1; d_call: .; cdr3_length: 14; clone_size: few; j_call: TRBJ1-2; cdr3_nt: TGCGCCAGCAGCCAAGATCATCAGGGGTATGGCTACACCTTC; cdr3_aa: CASSQDHQGYGYTF
v_call: TRBV5-1; d_call: .; cdr3_length: 18; clone_size: .; j_call: TRBJ2-4; cdr3_nt: TGCGCCAGCAGCTTGGCCCTAGGGAACGGGGGGCGAAGAAGCATTCAGTACTTC; cdr3_aa: CASSLALGNGGRRSIQYF
v_call: TRBV29-1; d_call: TRBD2; cdr3_length: 17; clone_size: .; j_call: TRBJ2-1; cdr3_nt: TGCAGCACCCGAAAGGGGGCCCGGACTAGCGCCTACAATGAGCAGTTCTTC; cdr3_aa: CSTRKGARTSAYNEQFF
v_call: TRBV10-3; d_call: .; cdr3_length: 14; clone_size: .; j_call: TRBJ1-2; cdr3_nt: TGTGCCATCAGTGAACAGGGCCTCTTCCGGGGCTACACCTTC; cdr3_aa: CAISEQGLFRGYTF
v_call: TRBV5-1; d_call: TRBD1; cdr3_length: 14; clone_size: .; j_call: TRBJ2-7; cdr3_nt: TGCGCCAGCAGTAGGGGACAGGGAGACGACGAGCAGTACTTC; cdr3_aa: CASSRGQGDDEQYF
v_call: TRBV27; d_call: TRBD1; cdr3_length: 19; clone_size: .; j_call: TRBJ1-3; cdr3_nt: TGTGCCAGCAGTTCCTACACTCCCAGGGGGTATATCTCTGGAAACACCATATATTTT; cdr3_aa: CASSSYTPRGYISGNTIYF
v_call: TRBV5-6; d_call: .; cdr3_length: 15; clone_size: .; j_call: TRBJ2-3; cdr3_nt: TGTGCCAGCAGCTTGGGCGGGTACGGCACAGATACGCAGTATTTT; cdr3_aa: CASSLGGYGTDTQYF
v_call: TRBV25-1; d_call: .; cdr3_length: 15; clone_size: many; j_call: TRBJ2-3; cdr3_nt: TGTGCCAGCAGTGATACAGGGTTAAGCACAGATACGCAGTATTTT; cdr3_aa: CASSDTGLSTDTQYF
v_call: TRBV13; d_call: .; cdr3_length: 15; clone_size: .; j_call: TRBJ1-1; cdr3_nt: TGTGCCAGCAGCTTATTTGGAGGTCAATTCGGTGAAGCTTTCTTT; cdr3_aa: CASSLFGGQFGEAFF
v_call: TRBV15; d_call: TRBD1; cdr3_length: 15; clone_size: few; j_call: TRBJ1-4; cdr3_nt: TGTGCCACCAGCAGACAAGACAGGGGAGATGAAAAACTGTTTTTT; cdr3_aa: CATSRQDRGDEKLFF
v_call: TRBV10-3; d_call: TRBD1; cdr3_length: 14; clone_size: .; j_call: TRBJ2-2; cdr3_nt: TGTGCCATCAGCGGGACAGCTTACACCGGGGAGCTGTTTTTT; cdr3_aa: CAISGTAYTGELFF
v_call: TRBV9; d_call: .; cdr3_length: 15; clone_size: .; j_call: TRBJ1-4; cdr3_nt: TGTGCCAGCAGCGCCCAACTACACGGTAATGAAAAACTGTTTTTT; cdr3_aa: CASSAQLHGNEKLFF
v_call: TRBV5-6; d_call: .; cdr3_length: 18; clone_size: few; j_call: TRBJ1-6; cdr3_nt: TGTGCCAGCAGCTTCAAAACGGAGGGGAGTTCCTATAATTCACCCCTCCACTTT; cdr3_aa: CASSFKTEGSSYNSPLHF
v_call: TRBV24-1; d_call: .; cdr3_length: 17; clone_size: .; j_call: TRBJ2-5; cdr3_nt: TGTGCCACCAGTGATCCCCGGGGAGGGGGGCTTCAAGAGACCCAGTACTTC; cdr3_aa: CATSDPRGGGLQETQYF
v_call: TRBV10-2; d_call: .; cdr3_length: 15; clone_size: .; j_call: TRBJ1-1; cdr3_nt: TGCGCCAGCAGCGCTCGGAGGGAGGTGGGCGCTGAAGCTTTCTTT; cdr3_aa: CASSARREVGAEAFF
v_call: TRBV18; d_call: TRBD1; cdr3_length: 18; clone_size: .; j_call: TRBJ2-2; cdr3_nt: TGTGCCAGCTCACCGGGGGACAGGGACATCGGTAACACCGGGGAGCTGTTTTTT; cdr3_aa: CASSPGDRDIGNTGELFF
v_call: TRBV18; d_call: .; cdr3_length: 14; clone_size: .; j_call: TRBJ1-5; cdr3_nt: TGTGCCAGCTCACCTGCAACAGGCGATCAGCCCCAGCATTTT; cdr3_aa: CASSPATGDQPQHF
v_call: TRBV9; d_call: TRBD1; cdr3_length: 15; clone_size: few; j_call: TRBJ2-1; cdr3_nt: TGTGCCAGCAGCGTGGGACAGGGAAGTTACAATGAGCAGTTCTTC; cdr3_aa: CASSVGQGSYNEQFF
v_call: TRBV28; d_call: TRBD1; cdr3_length: 15; clone_size: once; j_call: TRBJ2-1; cdr3_nt: TGTGCCAGCAGGGTTGACAGGGGCTCCTACAATGAGCAGTTCTTC; cdr3_aa: CASRVDRGSYNEQFF
v_call: TRBV11-2; d_call: TRBD1; cdr3_length: 15; clone_size: .; j_call: TRBJ2-7; cdr3_nt: TGTGCCAGCAGCCCCGGGACAGGGGGCTTTTACGAGCAGTACTTC; cdr3_aa: CASSPGTGGFYEQYF
v_call: TRBV5-1; d_call: .; cdr3_length: 17; clone_size: .; j_call: TRBJ1-3; cdr3_nt: TGCGCCAGCAGCTTGGTTTATTCAGGGGAGATTTCGAACACCATATATTTT; cdr3_aa: CASSLVYSGEISNTIYF
v_call: TRBV6-1; d_call: .; cdr3_length: 11; clone_size: .; j_call: TRBJ1-1; cdr3_nt: TGTGCCAGCAGTGAAGCAAGGGAGGCTTTCTTT; cdr3_aa: CASSEAREAFF
v_call: TRBV30; d_call: TRBD1; cdr3_length: 14; clone_size: .; j_call: TRBJ1-2; cdr3_nt: TGTGCCTGGAGACTATCAGGGGGGAACTATGGCTACACCTTC; cdr3_aa: CAWRLSGGNYGYTF
v_call: TRBV29-1; d_call: TRBD1; cdr3_length: 12; clone_size: .; j_call: TRBJ2-3; cdr3_nt: TGCAGCGGATCGGGACAGGGGGATACGCAGTATTTT; cdr3_aa: CSGSGQGDTQYF